Sequencing of this T cell receptor (beta chain) was carried out in a study of shared clonotypes between healthy human individuals. The study's findings and limits: In having few donors, the study represented limited genetic and exposure-history diversity.

Positive CCR7 selection of CD45RO-negative cells yielded the naive CD8 cells, and terminally differentiated effector memory CD45RA+ cells were excluded. TCRdb's table, derived via immunoSEQ multiplex PCR, lists solely in-frame clones and lacks some. Here the sample spans 1.5 million to 2.5 million clones, roughly 94% being singletons. Trimming removed 0 bases from V and 0 bases from J, with 8 bases in between. Germline V gives CDR1 SGHDT, CDR2 YYEEEE. The CDR3 is made up of 15 amino acids. Regarding this clone: The antigen is undetermined.

The clonotype comes from a man in his late teens or twenties in good health. This chain links TRBV5-6 with TRBJ2-3, with D perhaps given as TRBD1 or TRBD2 (5 bases each). The sequenced material came from naive CD8+ T cells sorted from blood. For the CDR3, the DNA is TGTGCCAGCAGCTTGGGATGGGACAGCACAGATACGCAGTATTTT. This gives the protein CASSLGWDSTDTQYF.